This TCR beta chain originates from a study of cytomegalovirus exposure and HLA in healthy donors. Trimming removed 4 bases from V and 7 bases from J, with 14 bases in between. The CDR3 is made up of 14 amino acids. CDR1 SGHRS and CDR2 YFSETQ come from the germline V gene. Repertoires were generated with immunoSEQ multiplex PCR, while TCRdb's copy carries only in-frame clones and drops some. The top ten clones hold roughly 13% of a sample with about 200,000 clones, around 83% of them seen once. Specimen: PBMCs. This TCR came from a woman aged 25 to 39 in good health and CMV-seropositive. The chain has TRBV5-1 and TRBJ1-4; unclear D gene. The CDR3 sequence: CASSAGSWGEKLFF. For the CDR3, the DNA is TGCGCCAGCAGCGCGGGATCCTGGGGTGAAAAACTGTTTTTT.